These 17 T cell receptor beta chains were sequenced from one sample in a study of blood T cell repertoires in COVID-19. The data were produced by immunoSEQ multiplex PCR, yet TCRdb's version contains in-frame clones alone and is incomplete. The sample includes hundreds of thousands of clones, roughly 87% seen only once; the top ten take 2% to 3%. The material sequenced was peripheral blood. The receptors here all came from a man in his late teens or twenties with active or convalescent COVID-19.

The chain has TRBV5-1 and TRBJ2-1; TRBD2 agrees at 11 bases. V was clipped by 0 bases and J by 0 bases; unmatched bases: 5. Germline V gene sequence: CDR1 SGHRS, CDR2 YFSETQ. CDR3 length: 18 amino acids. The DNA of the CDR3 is TGCGCCAGCAGCTTGGCCTTTACTAGCGGGAGCTCCTACAATGAGCAGTTCTTC. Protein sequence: CASSLAFTSGSSYNEQFF.

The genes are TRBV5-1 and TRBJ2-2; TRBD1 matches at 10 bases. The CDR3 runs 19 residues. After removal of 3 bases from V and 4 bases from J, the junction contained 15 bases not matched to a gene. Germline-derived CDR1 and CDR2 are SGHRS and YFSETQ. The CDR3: CASSSSRPGQGGGTGELFF. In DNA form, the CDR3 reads TGCGCCAGCAGCTCCTCCAGGCCCGGACAGGGGGGAGGCACCGGGGAGCTGTTTTTT.

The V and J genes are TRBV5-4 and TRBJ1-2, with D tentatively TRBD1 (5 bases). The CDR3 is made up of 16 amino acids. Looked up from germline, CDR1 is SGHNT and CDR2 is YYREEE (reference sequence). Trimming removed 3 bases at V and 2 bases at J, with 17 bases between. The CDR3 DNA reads TGTGCCAGCAGCTCCCGGATAGAGACAGTAAACTATGGCTACACCTTC. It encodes CASSSRIETVNYGYTF.

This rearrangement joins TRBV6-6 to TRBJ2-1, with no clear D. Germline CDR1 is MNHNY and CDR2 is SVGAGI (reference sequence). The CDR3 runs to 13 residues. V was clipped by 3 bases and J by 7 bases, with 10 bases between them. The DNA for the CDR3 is TGTGCCAGCAGTTATCGCGGCGGAAATGAGCAGTTCTTC. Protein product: CASSYRGGNEQFF.

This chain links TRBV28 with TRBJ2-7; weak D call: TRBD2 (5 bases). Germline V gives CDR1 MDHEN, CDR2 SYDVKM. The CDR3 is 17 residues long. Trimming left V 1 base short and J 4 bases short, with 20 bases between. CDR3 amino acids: CASSLFWSGSPDYEQYF. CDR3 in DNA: TGTGCCAGCAGTTTATTCTGGAGCGGAAGCCCGGATTACGAGCAGTACTTC.

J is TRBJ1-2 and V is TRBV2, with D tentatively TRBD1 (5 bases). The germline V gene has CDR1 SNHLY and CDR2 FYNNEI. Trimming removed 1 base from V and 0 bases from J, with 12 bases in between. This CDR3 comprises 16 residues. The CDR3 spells CASSEDQGAPNYGYTF. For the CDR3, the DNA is TGTGCCAGCAGTGAAGACCAAGGGGCTCCTAACTATGGCTACACCTTC.

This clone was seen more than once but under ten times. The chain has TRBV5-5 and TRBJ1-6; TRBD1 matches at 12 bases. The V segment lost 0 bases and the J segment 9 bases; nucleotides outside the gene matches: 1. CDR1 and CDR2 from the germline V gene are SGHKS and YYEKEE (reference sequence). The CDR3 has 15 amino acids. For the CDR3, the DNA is TGTGCCAGCAGCTTGGTGGGACAGGGGGCTTCACCCCTCCACTTT. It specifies CASSLVGQGASPLHF.

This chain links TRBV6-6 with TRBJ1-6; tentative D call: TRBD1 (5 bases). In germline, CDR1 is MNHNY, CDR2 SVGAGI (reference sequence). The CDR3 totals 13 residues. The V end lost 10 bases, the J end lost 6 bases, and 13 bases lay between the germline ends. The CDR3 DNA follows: TGTGCCACCGCGGGGGGGTCTAATTCACCCCTCCACTTT. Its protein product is CATAGGSNSPLHF.

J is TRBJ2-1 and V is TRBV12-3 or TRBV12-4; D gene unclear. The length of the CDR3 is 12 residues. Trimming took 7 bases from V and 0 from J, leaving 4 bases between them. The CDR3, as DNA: TGTGCCAGCATGTACTCCTACAATGAGCAGTTCTTC. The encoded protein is CASMYSYNEQFF.

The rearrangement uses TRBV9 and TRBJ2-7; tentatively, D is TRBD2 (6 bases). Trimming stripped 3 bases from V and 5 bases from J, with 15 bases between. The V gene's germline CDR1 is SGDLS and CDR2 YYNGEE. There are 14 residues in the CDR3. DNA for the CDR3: TGTGCCAGCAGCGGGAGGGGTAGCATCGACGAGCAGTACTTC. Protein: CASSGRGSIDEQYF.

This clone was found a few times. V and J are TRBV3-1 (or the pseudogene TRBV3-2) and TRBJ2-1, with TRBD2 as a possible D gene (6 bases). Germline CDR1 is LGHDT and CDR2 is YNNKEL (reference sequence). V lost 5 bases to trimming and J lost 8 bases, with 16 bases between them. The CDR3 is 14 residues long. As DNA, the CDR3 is TGTGCCAGCAGCTCTACTAGCTCTCGGGATGAGCAGTTCTTC. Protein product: CASSSTSSRDEQFF.

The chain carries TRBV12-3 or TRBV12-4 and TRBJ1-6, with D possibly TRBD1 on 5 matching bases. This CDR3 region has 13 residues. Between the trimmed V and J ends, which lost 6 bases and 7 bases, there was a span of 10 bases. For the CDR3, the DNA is TGTGCCAGCAGAGGGGCCGACAATTCACCCCTCCACTTT. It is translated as CASRGADNSPLHF.

CDR3 in DNA: TGCGCCAGCAGCCAAGTTGGGGGCTTCACAGATACGCAGTATTTT. It is translated as CASSQVGGFTDTQYF. The chain is built from TRBV4-1 and TRBJ2-3, with D possibly being TRBD1 (6 bases). Germline assignment: CDR1 MGHRA and CDR2 YSYEKL. V was pared by 1 base and J by 2 bases, with 10 bases between. The CDR3 consists of 15 residues.

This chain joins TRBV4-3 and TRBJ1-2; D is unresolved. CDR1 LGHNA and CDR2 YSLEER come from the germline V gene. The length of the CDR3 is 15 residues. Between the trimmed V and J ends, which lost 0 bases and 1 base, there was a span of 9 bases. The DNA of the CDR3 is TGCGCCAGCAGCCAAGAAAGCCCGAATAACTATGGCTACACCTTC. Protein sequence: CASSQESPNNYGYTF.

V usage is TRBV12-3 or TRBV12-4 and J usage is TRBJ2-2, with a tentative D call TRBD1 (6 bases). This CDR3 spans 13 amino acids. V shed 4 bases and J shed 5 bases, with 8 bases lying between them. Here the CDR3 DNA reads TGTGCCAGCAGTTCCCAGGGGACCGGGGAGCTGTTTTTT. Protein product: CASSSQGTGELFF.

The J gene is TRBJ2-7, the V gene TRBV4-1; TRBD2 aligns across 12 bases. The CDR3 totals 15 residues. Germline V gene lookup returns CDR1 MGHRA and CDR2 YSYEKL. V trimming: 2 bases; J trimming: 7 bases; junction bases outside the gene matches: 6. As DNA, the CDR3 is TGCGCCAGCAGCCAACCCACTAGCGGGAGGCAGGAGCAGTACTTC. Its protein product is CASSQPTSGRQEQYF.

CDR3 in amino acids: CASSPGQGIWEQYF. CDR3 sequence (DNA): TGCGCCAGCAGCCCGGGACAGGGGATCTGGGAGCAGTACTTC. V gene TRBV5-1 combines with J gene TRBJ2-7; the match to TRBD1 covers 10 bases. The V segment lost 4 bases and the J segment 7 bases; nucleotides outside the gene matches: 8. CDR1 and CDR2 (germline): SGHRS, YFSETQ. The CDR3 totals 14 residues.